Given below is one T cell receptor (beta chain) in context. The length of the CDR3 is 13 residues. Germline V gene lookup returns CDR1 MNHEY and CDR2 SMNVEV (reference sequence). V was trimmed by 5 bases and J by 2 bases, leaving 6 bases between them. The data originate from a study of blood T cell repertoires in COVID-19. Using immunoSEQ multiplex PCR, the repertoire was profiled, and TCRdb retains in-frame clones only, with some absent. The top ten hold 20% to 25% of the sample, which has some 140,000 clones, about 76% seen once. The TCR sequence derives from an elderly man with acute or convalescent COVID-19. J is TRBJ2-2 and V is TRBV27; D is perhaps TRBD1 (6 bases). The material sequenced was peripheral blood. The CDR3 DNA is TGTGCCAGCAGTGGGGGCAACACCGGGGAGCTGTTTTTT. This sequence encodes CASSGGNTGELFF.